A single T cell receptor (beta chain) is shown here with its context. The data are from a study of patients and donors after allogeneic stem cell transplantation. CDR1 is SGHTA and CDR2 is FQGNSA in the germline V gene. This CDR3 comprises 17 residues. V trimming: 4 bases; J trimming: 2 bases; junction bases outside the gene matches: 9. TCRdb reprocessed the RT-PCR reads with MiXCR, giving one entry per CDR3 protein. The sample has 390,000 or so distinct CDR3 sequences, 16% seen once; the top ten hold around 6.8%. The TCR sequence derives from a human donor who was either an allogeneic HSCT recipient or a stem cell or donor lymphocyte infusion donor (not recorded which). It is not recorded whose cells these are; they may come from a transplant donor. The V call is TRBV7-2, the J call TRBJ2-3, with 10 nucleotides matching TRBD2. The source material was blood, either unsorted or a sorted T cell fraction (not recorded which). The CDR3 DNA reads as TGTGCCAGCAGCTCCCCCAAACTAGCGGGGTACACAGATACGCAGTATTTT. Amino acid sequence: CASSSPKLAGYTDTQYF.